Shown below are 20 T cell receptor beta chains from a single sample sequenced in a study of blood T cell repertoires in COVID-19. Using immunoSEQ multiplex PCR, the repertoire was profiled, and TCRdb retains in-frame clones only, with some absent. The repertoire consists of about 37,000 clones, with roughly 80% occurring once and the leading ten covering about 3.2%. Sequenced sample: peripheral blood. The receptors were gathered from a man in his sixties or seventies with COVID-19, enrolled during active disease.

The chain joins TRBV18 to TRBJ1-5; 8 bases match TRBD1. V was pared by 3 bases and J by 9 bases, with 4 bases of the junction left unmatched. The length of the CDR3 is 13 residues. CDR1 is KGHSH and CDR2 is LQKENI in the germline V gene. The CDR3 bases are TGTGCCAGCTCACCGGGACAGGTGGTGCCCCAGCATTTT. Its translation: CASSPGQVVPQHF.

The chain recombines TRBV7-3 with TRBJ2-1; 12 positions agree with TRBD2. The CDR3 extends over 16 amino acids. J gave up 10 bases and V 1 base, and 8 bases lay outside the gene matches. Germline V lookup: CDR1 SGHTA, CDR2 FQGTGA. CDR3 protein: CASSLILAGGPGEQFF. For the CDR3, the DNA is TGTGCCAGCAGCTTAATTCTAGCGGGAGGGCCGGGCGAGCAGTTCTTC.

This clone was detected only once. The rearrangement links TRBV3-1 (or the pseudogene TRBV3-2) to TRBJ1-1; TRBD1 aligns across 7 bases. Germline CDR1 is LGHDT and CDR2 is YNNKEL (reference sequence). The V and J ends lost 6 bases and 3 bases, in that order; junction bases with no gene match: 4. The CDR3 covers 13 residues. The CDR3 DNA is TGTGCCAGCAGTACAACAGGGGACACTGAAGCTTTCTTT. It specifies CASSTTGDTEAFF.

The genes are TRBV5-8 and TRBJ2-7, with TRBD1 matching 7 bases. Losses at the gene ends were 1 base for V and 0 bases for J; bases not matched to a gene: 16. Germline assignment: CDR1 SGHTS and CDR2 YDEGEE. The CDR3 covers 19 residues. DNA of the CDR3: TGTGCCAGCAGCTTGTTCGGGAAGACAGGGCTAAACTTCTCCTACGAGCAGTACTTC. Protein sequence: CASSLFGKTGLNFSYEQYF.

The chain carries TRBV12-5 and TRBJ1-2; D gene uncertain. From germline, CDR1 is LGHNT and CDR2 FRNRAP. This CDR3 has 16 amino acids. V gave up 3 bases and J gave up 3 bases, with 17 bases separating them. Here the CDR3 reads CASGFLEFGKYYGYTF. The CDR3 DNA reads as TGTGCTAGTGGTTTCTTGGAATTCGGGAAGTACTATGGCTACACCTTC.

The chain uses TRBV24-1 and TRBJ2-3; D is perhaps TRBD2 (5 bases). The CDR3 extends over 16 amino acids. Per germline, CDR1 KGHDR and CDR2 SFDVKD. V lost 3 bases, J lost 3 bases, and 15 bases lay in between. The CDR3 loop reads CATSDRRTPGTDTQYF. Here the CDR3 DNA reads TGTGCCACCAGTGATCGGAGGACCCCGGGTACAGATACGCAGTATTTT.

The gene calls are TRBV14 and TRBJ2-5, with D possibly matching TRBD2 (6 bases). The V and J ends lost 4 bases and 10 bases respectively, with 28 bases between them. This CDR3 has 17 residues. Germline assignment: CDR1 SGHDN and CDR2 FVKESK. CDR3 sequence: CASSPKEPVAGNGIQYF. CDR3 in DNA: TGTGCCAGCAGCCCAAAAGAACCCGTGGCGGGGAATGGAATCCAGTACTTC.

The V and J genes are TRBV5-6 and TRBJ1-2; tentatively, D is TRBD1 (5 bases). From germline, CDR1 is SGHDT and CDR2 YYEEEE. This CDR3 is built from 15 residues. The ends were cut back, 4 bases at V and 3 bases at J, with 16 bases in the middle. The DNA of the CDR3 is TGTGCCAGCAGCCCACGGGAGGGGTCTTACTATGGCTACACCTTC. It codes for CASSPREGSYYGYTF.

The CDR3, as DNA: TGTGCCAGCAGTTTACCCCGACAGGGGAACACTGAAGCTTTCTTT. This encodes CASSLPRQGNTEAFF. The chain joins TRBV28 to TRBJ1-1; 7 bases map to TRBD1. Germline CDR1 and CDR2: MDHEN and SYDVKM. With 2 bases clipped from V and 1 base from J, the junction kept 4 bases outside the gene matches. The CDR3 covers 15 residues.

This clone was counted a few times. This chain joins TRBV5-4 and TRBJ2-5, with D unclear. The CDR3 runs 13 residues. Germline CDR1 and CDR2: SGHNT and YYREEE (reference sequence). Trimming stripped 4 bases from V and 4 bases from J, with 11 bases between. This chain's CDR3 is CASSTNLRETQYF. The DNA for the CDR3 is TGTGCCAGCAGCACTAATCTCCGAGAGACCCAGTACTTC.

The chain uses TRBV7-2 and TRBJ2-7; TRBD2 might be the D (5 bases). CDR3 length: 14 residues. Trimming removed 0 bases from V and 3 bases from J, with 9 bases in between. CDR1 and CDR2 (germline): SGHTA, FQGNSA. The CDR3, as DNA: TGTGCCAGCAGCTTAGCCCGGACTCTCTACGAGCAGTACTTC. Encoded protein: CASSLARTLYEQYF. Full variable domain (rest looked up from reference TRBV7-2 and TRBJ2-7): GAGVSQSPSNKVTEKGKDVELRCDPISGHTALYWYRQSLGQGLEFLIYFQGNSAPDKSGLPSDRFSAERTGGSVSTLTIQRTQQEDSAVYLCASSLARTLYEQYFGPGTRLTVT.

J is TRBJ2-1 and V is TRBV28, with D uncertain. The CDR3 is made up of 15 amino acids. Trimming removed 2 bases from V and 0 bases from J, with 8 bases in between. Germline V CDR1 and CDR2: MDHEN, SYDVKM. DNA of the CDR3: TGTGCCAGCAGTTTAGACTTGAGCTCCTACAATGAGCAGTTCTTC. This gives the protein CASSLDLSSYNEQFF.

Relative to its sample, this clone is medium-sized. The chain uses TRBV20-1 and TRBJ1-1; no firm D call. The V end was cut by 3 bases, the J end by 4 bases, with 12 bases between. Germline CDR1 reads DFQATT; CDR2 reads SNEGSKA (reference sequence). The CDR3 length is 13 residues. The CDR3, as DNA: TGCAGTGCTAGTCTGGGAGTAGGCACTGAAGCTTTCTTT. It encodes CSASLGVGTEAFF.

The chain links TRBV27 to TRBJ1-6; 9 nucleotides align to TRBD1. The CDR3 contains 15 residues. Trimming at V came to 6 bases and at J to 6 bases, leaving 6 bases not matched to a gene. CDR1 MNHEY and CDR2 SMNVEV come from the germline V gene (reference sequence). The DNA of the CDR3 is TGTGCCAGCAGCTGGACGGGACAGGGTAATTCACCCCTCCACTTT. This sequence encodes CASSWTGQGNSPLHF.

The rearrangement joins TRBV6-4 to TRBJ1-1, with 10 bases matching TRBD1. The CDR3 is made up of 13 amino acids. J was trimmed by 7 bases and V by 5 bases; bases with no gene match: 4. Germline lookup yields CDR1 MRHNA and CDR2 SNTAGT. CDR3 DNA sequence: TGTGCCAGCAGTCGGGACAGGGGCTATGAAGCTTTCTTT. Amino acid sequence: CASSRDRGYEAFF.

J is TRBJ2-7 and V is TRBV7-2; 13 bases are shared with TRBD2. The V segment lost 1 base and the J segment 0 bases; nucleotides outside the gene matches: 6. Germline CDR1 and CDR2: SGHTA and FQGNSA. The CDR3 spans 18 residues. The CDR3 nucleotides read TGTGCCAGCAGCTTAGTAGGGACTAGCGGGGCAAGCTCCTACGAGCAGTACTTC. Translated: CASSLVGTSGASSYEQYF.

This clone was seen a few times. V is TRBV5-4 and J is TRBJ2-7; TRBD2 agrees at 8 bases. CDR3 length: 17 amino acids. Losses at the gene ends were 0 bases for V and 6 bases for J; bases not matched to a gene: 14. Germline loops: CDR1 SGHNT, CDR2 YYREEE (reference sequence). In DNA form, the CDR3 reads TGTGCCAGCAGCTTGGGGGGCGGTAGCGGGATATCTGTCGAGCAGTACTTC. This encodes CASSLGGGSGISVEQYF.

As concerns this clone: The junction does not match germline at one end; this may be a read error. This chain joins TRBV9 and TRBJ2-2, with 8 bases lining up with TRBD1. CDR1 is SGDLS, CDR2 YYNGEE, per germline. This CDR3 spans 14 amino acids. CDR3 amino acids: CASSATGGTGELLF. As DNA, the CDR3 is TGTGCCAGCAGCGCTACAGGGGGGACCGGGGAGCTGCTTTTT.

This clone was counted a single time. This chain connects TRBV29-1 to TRBJ1-5, with TRBD1 matching 7 bases. This CDR3 contains 14 residues. J gave up 0 bases and V 5 bases, and 4 bases lay outside the gene matches. Germline-derived CDR1 and CDR2 are SQVTM and ANQGSEA. CDR3 residues: CSVKTGSSNQPQHF. The CDR3 coding sequence is TGCAGCGTTAAGACAGGGTCTAGCAATCAGCCCCAGCATTTT.

V gene TRBV11-2 combines with J gene TRBJ1-6, with D tentatively TRBD1 (5 bases). CDR1 SGHAT and CDR2 FQNNGV come from the germline V gene. The length of the CDR3 is 20 residues. Trimming removed 0 bases at V and 1 base at J, with 19 bases between. The CDR3 DNA sequence: TGTGCCAGCAGCTTAGATGGGAGGAGGCAGGGTTTTTCCTATAATTCACCCCTCCACTTT. Protein product: CASSLDGRRQGFSYNSPLHF.